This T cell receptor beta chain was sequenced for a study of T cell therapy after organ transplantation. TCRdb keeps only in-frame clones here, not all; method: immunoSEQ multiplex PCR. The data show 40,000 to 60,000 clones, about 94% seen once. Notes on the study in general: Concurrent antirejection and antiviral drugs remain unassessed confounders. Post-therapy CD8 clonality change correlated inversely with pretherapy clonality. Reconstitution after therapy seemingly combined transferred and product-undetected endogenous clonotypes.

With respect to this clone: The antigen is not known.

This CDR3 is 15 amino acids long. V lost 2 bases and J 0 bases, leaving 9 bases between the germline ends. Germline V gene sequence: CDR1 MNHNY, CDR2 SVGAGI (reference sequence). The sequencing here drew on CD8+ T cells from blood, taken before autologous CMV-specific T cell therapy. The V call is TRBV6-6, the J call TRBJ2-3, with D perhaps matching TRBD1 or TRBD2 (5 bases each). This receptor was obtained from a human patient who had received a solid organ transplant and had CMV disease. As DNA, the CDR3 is TGTGCCAGCAGTTACAGGGACCCTAGCACAGATACGCAGTATTTT. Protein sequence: CASSYRDPSTDTQYF.